The following is a T cell receptor (beta chain) sequence with its context. The clone's antigen remains unknown. One base away there is no much larger clone; base qualities are not given. Based on the germline V gene, the CDR1 and CDR2 sequences are KGHSH and LQKENI. The CDR3 goes from the cysteine to the phenylalanine over 12 residues. Just the 36-base CDR3 DNA is kept, in frame starting at base 1. V is cut by 1 base and J by 4 bases, and the space between the germline ends is 4 bases. These data originate in a study of neurological immune-mediated disorders (dated by TCRdb to about 2019). Describing the broader study: Using UMI-based sequencing, the study compared peripheral blood TCR-beta repertoires from patients with HTLV-I-associated myelopathy (HAM/TSP), patients with multiple sclerosis, and healthy controls. Longitudinal samples, technical triplicates and paired sorted CD4+ and CD8+ T-cell subsets, alongside PBMC samples, were included among the approximately 110 TCR-beta libraries. Longitudinal HAM/TSP and healthy donors were sampled at 3 time-points each (3-40 month intervals). The cohort comprised about 71 subjects: approximately 15 HAM/TSP patients, some 34 multiple sclerosis patients and 20 or so healthy controls. Summary of the overall study and its limitations: Expanded clones from different subjects shared no identical CDR3 amino acid sequences, which suggests that TCR-beta repertoires were private in all groups. The highest TCR clonal expansion was observed in HAM/TSP patients, whereas the lowest was observed in MS patients, even when compared with healthy controls.

cDNA was synthesized by template-switch 5'RACE using a primer with a 10-nucleotide random unique molecular identifier that tagged each TCR transcript. Each sequencing run produced over 160 million TCR-beta sequences covering 15-18 subjects. The RNeasy kit was used for extraction of total RNA. The KAPA Real-time Library Amplification kit was used to amplify TCR-beta VDJ regions with primers targeting the TCR constant region and the 5'RACE anchor. Sample indexes and Illumina adaptors were added in a first PCR, after which library yield was increased in a second PCR. After purification with Ampure beads, the TCR product of roughly 650 bp was size-selected on a 2% E-gel SizeSelection system. Before pooling, libraries had their quality checked on a Bioanalyzer, their concentration measured with Qubit, and their quantity determined with the Kapa Library Quantification kit. Paired-end 2 x 150 bp sequencing of the libraries was performed on an Illumina HiSeq 2500. To increase sequence diversity, about 23-32% phiX was spiked into each library pool. The authors processed their data as follows. Quality-filtered reads were processed with the UMI-based MiGEC pipeline, which removed over 80% of raw TCR sequences during error correction. VDJ genes were aligned to IMGT germline references, and clonotypes were defined by unique CDR3 amino acid sequence plus V-J genes. Clonal expansion, Shannon diversity, and CDR3 relatedness (CalcPairwiseDistances, ClusterSamples) were evaluated with VDJtools, and phylogenetic trees were built with CLCbio workbench. Expanded clones were defined as having at least 8 unique UMIs, based on coefficient-of-variation modelling across technical triplicates. The public reads were quality trimmed at Q25 with fastp and then assembled into clones with MiXCR by TCRdb, keeping productive beta chains. Identical CDR3 protein sequences are pooled into one entry, listed with their most common genes and DNA. TCRdb's processing, not the study's, gives the V and J calls here. Recorded for this sample are some 43,000 distinct CDR3 sequences; 9.5% to 15% of them occurred a single time. Clones ranked in the top ten supply 7% to 10% of the sample.

Reading the label with the study, this specimen's time point is: longitudinal time-point 3. For unsorted PBMC libraries, 2 million PBMCs were used after storage in RNAlater at -80 degrees C until RNA extraction. Peripheral blood underwent Ficoll-Hypaque density gradient centrifugation to isolate PBMCs, which were then cryopreserved in liquid nitrogen. The specimen was PBMCs. The source is a male donor with HTLV-1-associated myelopathy (HAM/TSP). The rearrangement combines TRBV18 with TRBJ2-5; the D gene cannot be named for sure. CDR3 loop: CASSPQRETQYF. The DNA reads as follows: TGTGCCAGCTCACCACAAAGAGAGACCCAGTACTTC.